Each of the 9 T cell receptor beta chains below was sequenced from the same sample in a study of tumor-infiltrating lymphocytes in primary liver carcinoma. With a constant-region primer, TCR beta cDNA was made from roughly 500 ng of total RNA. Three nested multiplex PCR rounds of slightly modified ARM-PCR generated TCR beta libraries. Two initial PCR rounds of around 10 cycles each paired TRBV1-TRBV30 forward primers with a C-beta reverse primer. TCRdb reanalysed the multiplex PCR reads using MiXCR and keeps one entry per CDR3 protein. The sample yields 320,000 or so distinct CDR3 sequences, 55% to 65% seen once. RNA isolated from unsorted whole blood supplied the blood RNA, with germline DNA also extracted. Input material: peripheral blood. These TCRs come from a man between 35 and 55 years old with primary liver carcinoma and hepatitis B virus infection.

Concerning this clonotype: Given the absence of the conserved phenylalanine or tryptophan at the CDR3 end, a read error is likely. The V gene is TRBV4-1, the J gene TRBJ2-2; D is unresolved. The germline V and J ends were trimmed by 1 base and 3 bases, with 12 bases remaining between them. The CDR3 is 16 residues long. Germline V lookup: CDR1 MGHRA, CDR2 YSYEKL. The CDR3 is CASSQAGRHYTGELFL. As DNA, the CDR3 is TGCGCCAGCAGCCAAGCTGGCCGGCACTACACCGGGGAGCTGTTTTTA.

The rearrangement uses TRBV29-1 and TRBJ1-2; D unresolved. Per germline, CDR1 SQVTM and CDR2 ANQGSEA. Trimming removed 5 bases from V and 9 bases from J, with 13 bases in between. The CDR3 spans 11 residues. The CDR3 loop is CSVILQPCYTF. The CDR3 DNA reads TGCAGCGTTATTCTGCAGCCCTGCTACACCTTC.

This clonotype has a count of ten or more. CDR3 coding DNA: TGTGCCAGCAGGGACAGGGTTAATCAGCCCCAGCATTTT. Translation: CASRDRVNQPQHF. The chain recombines TRBV6-5 with TRBJ1-5, with TRBD1 identical over 8 bases. V was clipped by 6 bases and J by 4 bases; unmatched bases: 2. The germline gives CDR1 MNHEY, CDR2 SVGAGI. CDR3 length: 13 residues.

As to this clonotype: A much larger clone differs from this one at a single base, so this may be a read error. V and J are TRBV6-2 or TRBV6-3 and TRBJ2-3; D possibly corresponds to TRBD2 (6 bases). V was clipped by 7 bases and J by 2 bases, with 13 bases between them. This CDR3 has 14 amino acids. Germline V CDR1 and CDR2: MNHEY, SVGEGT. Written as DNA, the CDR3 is TGTGCCAGCATCCCTGGCGGGGACACAGATACGCAGTATTTT. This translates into CASIPGGDTDTQYF.

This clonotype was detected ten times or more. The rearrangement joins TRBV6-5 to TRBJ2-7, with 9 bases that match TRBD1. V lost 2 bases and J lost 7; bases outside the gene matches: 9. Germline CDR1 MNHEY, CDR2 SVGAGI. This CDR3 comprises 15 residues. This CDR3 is CASSYLGQGNSEQYF. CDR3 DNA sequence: TGTGCCAGCAGTTACCTGGGACAGGGTAACTCGGAGCAGTACTTC.

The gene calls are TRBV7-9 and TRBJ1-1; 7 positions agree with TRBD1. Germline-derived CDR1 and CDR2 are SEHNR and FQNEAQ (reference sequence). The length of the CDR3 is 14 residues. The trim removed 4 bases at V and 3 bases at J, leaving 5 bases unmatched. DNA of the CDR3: TGTGCCAGCAGCTCAAGGGACAGCGACACTGAAGCTTTCTTT. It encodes CASSSRDSDTEAFF.

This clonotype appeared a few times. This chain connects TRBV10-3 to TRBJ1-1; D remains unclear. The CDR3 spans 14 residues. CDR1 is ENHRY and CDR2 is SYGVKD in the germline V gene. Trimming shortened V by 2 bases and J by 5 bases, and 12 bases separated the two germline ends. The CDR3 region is CAISEVREGTEAFF. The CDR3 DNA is TGTGCCATCAGTGAGGTTCGAGAAGGGACTGAAGCTTTCTTT.

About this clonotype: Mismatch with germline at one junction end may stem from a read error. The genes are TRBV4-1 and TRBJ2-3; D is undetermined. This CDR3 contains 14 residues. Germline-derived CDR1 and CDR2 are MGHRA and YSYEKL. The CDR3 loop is CASSQALPEDMQYF. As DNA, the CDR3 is TGCGCCAGCAGCCAAGCTCTTCCTGAGGATATGCAGTATTTT.

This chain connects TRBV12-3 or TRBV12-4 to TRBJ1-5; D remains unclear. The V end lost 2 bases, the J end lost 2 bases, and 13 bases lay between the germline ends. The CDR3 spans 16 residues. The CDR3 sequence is CASSLNPAGGNQPQHF. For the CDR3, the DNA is TGTGCCAGCAGTTTAAACCCGGCGGGAGGCAATCAGCCCCAGCATTTT.